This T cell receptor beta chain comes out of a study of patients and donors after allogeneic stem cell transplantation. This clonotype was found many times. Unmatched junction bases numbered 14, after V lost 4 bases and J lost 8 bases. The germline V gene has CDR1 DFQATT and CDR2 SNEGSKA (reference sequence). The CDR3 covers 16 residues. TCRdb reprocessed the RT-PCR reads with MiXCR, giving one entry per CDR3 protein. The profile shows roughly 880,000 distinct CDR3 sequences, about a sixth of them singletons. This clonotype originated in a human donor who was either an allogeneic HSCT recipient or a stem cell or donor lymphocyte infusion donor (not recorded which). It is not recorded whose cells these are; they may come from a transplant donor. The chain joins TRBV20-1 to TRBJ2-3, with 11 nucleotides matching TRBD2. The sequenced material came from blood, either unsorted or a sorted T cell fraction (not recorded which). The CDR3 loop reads CSATTTSGSVVSTQYF. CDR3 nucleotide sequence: TGCAGTGCTACCACTACTAGCGGGAGCGTGGTTTCTACGCAGTATTTT.